These T cell receptor beta chains were read from a single sample in a study of graft-versus-host responses after intestinal transplantation. Libraries were prepared by immunoSEQ multiplex PCR; TCRdb keeps only in-frame clonotypes and omits some of them. The sample carries about 86,000 clones, approximately 90% recorded once. Antigen specificity for these receptors is unknown. The material was unstimulated CD4+ T cells sorted from spleen or lymph node cells, obtained before transplant. The receptor source for this set is a human donor who was the organ donor for an intestinal transplant. Each CDR3 is given with its conserved first and last residue. D genes are given only for firm matches. Only part of the rows carry a size: once, few, many, or a class if the clone is expanded.

d_gene: TRBD1; v_gene: TRBV4-1; j_gene: TRBJ1-1; abundance: -; CDR3aa: CASRRQGARDIFAFF; CDR3nt: TGCGCCAGCAGGAGGCAGGGGGCGCGGGATATATTCGCTTTCTTT
d_gene: -; v_gene: TRBV10-3; j_gene: TRBJ1-1; abundance: -; CDR3aa: CAISDVGRAGRTEAFF; CDR3nt: TGTGCCATCAGTGACGTGGGCAGAGCCGGGAGGACTGAAGCTTTCTTT
d_gene: -; v_gene: TRBV15; j_gene: TRBJ2-1; abundance: -; CDR3aa: CATSTGSYNEQFF; CDR3nt: TGTGCCACCAGCACAGGCTCCTACAATGAGCAGTTCTTC
d_gene: TRBD2; v_gene: TRBV2; j_gene: TRBJ2-5; abundance: -; CDR3aa: CASSRLAGGETQYF; CDR3nt: TGTGCCAGCAGTAGACTAGCGGGGGGAGAGACCCAGTACTTC
d_gene: TRBD1; v_gene: TRBV5-5; j_gene: TRBJ2-5; abundance: -; CDR3aa: CASSSVGTGGQMETQYF; CDR3nt: TGTGCCAGCAGCTCTGTCGGGACAGGGGGGCAAATGGAGACCCAGTACTTC
d_gene: TRBD1; v_gene: TRBV6-5; j_gene: TRBJ1-2; abundance: -; CDR3aa: CASRPQTGHGYTF; CDR3nt: TGTGCCAGCAGACCTCAGACAGGGCATGGCTACACCTTC
d_gene: -; v_gene: TRBV27; j_gene: TRBJ1-4; abundance: once; CDR3aa: CASSGGAANEKLFF; CDR3nt: TGTGCCAGCAGTGGGGGGGCGGCTAATGAAAAACTGTTTTTT
d_gene: -; v_gene: TRBV11-2; j_gene: TRBJ2-6; abundance: -; CDR3aa: CASSLLYGIGLSGANVLTF; CDR3nt: TGTGCCAGCAGCTTATTGTATGGGATCGGACTTTCTGGGGCCAACGTCCTGACTTTC
d_gene: -; v_gene: TRBV6-5; j_gene: TRBJ2-5; abundance: -; CDR3aa: CASSLGLPGETQYF; CDR3nt: TGTGCCAGCAGTTTGGGACTTCCTGGGGAGACCCAGTACTTC
d_gene: TRBD1; v_gene: TRBV10-3; j_gene: TRBJ2-7; abundance: -; CDR3aa: CAISGPPGQGTGEQYF; CDR3nt: TGTGCCATCAGTGGCCCCCCGGGACAGGGTACTGGCGAGCAGTACTTC
d_gene: TRBD2; v_gene: TRBV7-2; j_gene: TRBJ2-7; abundance: -; CDR3aa: CASSLAASGLDYEQYF; CDR3nt: TGTGCCAGCAGCTTAGCGGCAAGCGGACTAGACTACGAGCAGTACTTC
d_gene: -; v_gene: TRBV6-1; j_gene: TRBJ2-7; abundance: -; CDR3aa: CASRVMEGARGEQYF; CDR3nt: TGTGCCAGCAGGGTGATGGAGGGGGCACGGGGCGAGCAGTACTTC
d_gene: -; v_gene: TRBV14; j_gene: TRBJ1-4; abundance: -; CDR3aa: CASSRRPATNEKLFF; CDR3nt: TGTGCCAGCAGCCGGAGGCCGGCAACTAATGAAAAACTGTTTTTT
d_gene: -; v_gene: TRBV11-2; j_gene: TRBJ2-2; abundance: -; CDR3aa: CASSLYGELFF; CDR3nt: TGTGCCAGCAGCTTGTACGGGGAGCTGTTTTTT
d_gene: -; v_gene: TRBV25-1; j_gene: TRBJ2-3; abundance: -; CDR3aa: CASSEVRGTQYF; CDR3nt: TGTGCCAGCAGTGAAGTCAGAGGTACGCAGTATTTT
d_gene: TRBD2; v_gene: TRBV6-1; j_gene: TRBJ2-3; abundance: -; CDR3aa: CASTERGGTDTQYF; CDR3nt: TGTGCCAGCACCGAGCGGGGGGGCACAGATACGCAGTATTTT
d_gene: -; v_gene: TRBV6-5; j_gene: TRBJ2-5; abundance: -; CDR3aa: CASRLRGGVETQYF; CDR3nt: TGTGCCAGCAGACTAAGGGGGGGCGTGGAGACCCAGTACTTC
d_gene: -; v_gene: TRBV5-1; j_gene: TRBJ2-3; abundance: -; CDR3aa: CASSLVSTDTQYF; CDR3nt: TGCGCCAGCAGCTTGGTCTCCACAGATACGCAGTATTTT
d_gene: -; v_gene: TRBV5-1; j_gene: TRBJ1-2; abundance: -; CDR3aa: CASSSWTDYGYTF; CDR3nt: TGCGCCAGCAGCTCTTGGACTGACTATGGCTACACCTTC
d_gene: TRBD2; v_gene: TRBV4-3; j_gene: TRBJ2-1; abundance: -; CDR3aa: CASSPLGGGSYNEQFF; CDR3nt: TGCGCCAGCAGCCCGCTGGGCGGGGGCTCCTACAATGAGCAGTTCTTC
d_gene: TRBD2; v_gene: TRBV7-9; j_gene: TRBJ2-5; abundance: -; CDR3aa: CASSSRLAPETQYF; CDR3nt: TGTGCCAGCAGCTCACGACTAGCCCCCGAGACCCAGTACTTC
d_gene: -; v_gene: TRBV28; j_gene: TRBJ1-4; abundance: once; CDR3aa: CASRRDVLKNLFF; CDR3nt: TGTGCCAGCCGGAGAGACGTTTTGAAAAATCTGTTTTTT
d_gene: TRBD1; v_gene: TRBV9; j_gene: TRBJ1-4; abundance: -; CDR3aa: CASSINRDREDEKLFF; CDR3nt: TGTGCCAGCAGCATTAACCGGGACAGGGAGGATGAAAAACTGTTTTTT
d_gene: TRBD2; v_gene: TRBV6-5; j_gene: TRBJ2-7; abundance: -; CDR3aa: CASSYRASGGSGEQYF; CDR3nt: TGTGCCAGCAGTTACCGGGCTAGCGGGGGTTCGGGCGAGCAGTACTTC
d_gene: -; v_gene: TRBV5-4; j_gene: TRBJ2-3; abundance: -; CDR3aa: CASSSQEGGDTQYF; CDR3nt: TGTGCCAGCAGCTCTCAGGAGGGCGGAGATACGCAGTATTTT
d_gene: -; v_gene: TRBV11-2; j_gene: TRBJ2-3; abundance: -; CDR3aa: CASSFRGGEQYF; CDR3nt: TGTGCCAGCAGCTTCCGAGGGGGGGAGCAGTATTTT
d_gene: -; v_gene: TRBV6-1; j_gene: TRBJ1-2; abundance: -; CDR3aa: CAGSQGSNYGYTF; CDR3nt: TGTGCCGGCAGTCAGGGATCTAACTATGGCTACACCTTC
d_gene: TRBD2; v_gene: TRBV4-1; j_gene: TRBJ2-7; abundance: -; CDR3aa: CTSSQVRPAGELYEQYF; CDR3nt: TGCACCAGCAGCCAAGTTCGTCCGGCGGGGGAGCTCTACGAGCAGTACTTC
d_gene: TRBD1; v_gene: TRBV18; j_gene: TRBJ1-5; abundance: -; CDR3aa: CASSEDTGGYSNQPQHF; CDR3nt: TGTGCCAGCTCAGAGGATACAGGGGGGTATAGCAATCAGCCCCAGCATTTT
d_gene: -; v_gene: TRBV29-1; j_gene: TRBJ2-3; abundance: -; CDR3aa: CSVGGGTARTDTQYF; CDR3nt: TGCAGCGTTGGTGGGGGGACAGCCCGCACAGATACGCAGTATTTT
d_gene: TRBD1; v_gene: TRBV27; j_gene: TRBJ1-2; abundance: -; CDR3aa: CASSLGGQPYGYTF; CDR3nt: TGTGCCAGCAGTTTAGGGGGACAGCCCTATGGCTACACCTTC
d_gene: TRBD2; v_gene: TRBV9; j_gene: TRBJ2-7; abundance: -; CDR3aa: CASSVGLAGNYEQYF; CDR3nt: TGTGCCAGCAGCGTAGGACTAGCGGGAAATTACGAGCAGTACTTC
d_gene: -; v_gene: TRBV7-9; j_gene: TRBJ2-1; abundance: -; CDR3aa: CASSFYGNEQFF; CDR3nt: TGTGCCAGCAGCTTTTACGGCAATGAGCAGTTCTTC
d_gene: -; v_gene: TRBV18; j_gene: TRBJ1-2; abundance: -; CDR3aa: CASSPSANYGYTF; CDR3nt: TGTGCCAGCTCACCTTCCGCTAACTATGGCTACACCTTC
d_gene: TRBD2; v_gene: TRBV18; j_gene: TRBJ2-7; abundance: -; CDR3aa: CASSPGLAGYEQYF; CDR3nt: TGTGCCAGCTCACCCGGGCTAGCGGGCTACGAGCAGTACTTC
d_gene: -; v_gene: TRBV18; j_gene: TRBJ2-1; abundance: -; CDR3aa: CASSSGTLIYNEQFF; CDR3nt: TGTGCCAGCTCCTCCGGGACTCTCATCTACAATGAGCAGTTCTTC
d_gene: -; v_gene: TRBV7-6; j_gene: TRBJ2-5; abundance: few; CDR3aa: CASSHPGHPMGETQYF; CDR3nt: TGTGCCAGCAGCCACCCCGGACACCCTATGGGGGAGACCCAGTACTTC
d_gene: TRBD1; v_gene: TRBV20-1; j_gene: TRBJ2-1; abundance: -; CDR3aa: CSGQGAVEQFF; CDR3nt: TGCAGTGGTCAGGGGGCGGTTGAGCAGTTCTTC
d_gene: TRBD1; v_gene: TRBV10-3; j_gene: TRBJ1-1; abundance: -; CDR3aa: CAIASTRQGQVNTEAFF; CDR3nt: TGTGCCATCGCCAGCACCAGACAGGGCCAGGTCAACACTGAAGCTTTCTTT
d_gene: TRBD2; v_gene: TRBV29-1; j_gene: TRBJ2-3; abundance: -; CDR3aa: CSAGGGTDVRTQYF; CDR3nt: TGCAGCGCTGGGGGGGGGACGGACGTCCGAACGCAGTATTTT
d_gene: TRBD2; v_gene: TRBV29-1; j_gene: TRBJ2-2; abundance: few; CDR3aa: CSVLRTSGRSGELFF; CDR3nt: TGCAGCGTTCTTAGGACTAGCGGGAGAAGCGGGGAGCTGTTTTTT
d_gene: TRBD1; v_gene: TRBV12-5; j_gene: TRBJ1-1; abundance: -; CDR3aa: CASGLGGQGLSAFF; CDR3nt: TGTGCTAGTGGTTTGGGCGGACAGGGGTTGTCGGCTTTCTTT
d_gene: -; v_gene: TRBV11-2; j_gene: TRBJ1-5; abundance: once; CDR3aa: CASSTGGGQPQHF; CDR3nt: TGTGCCAGCAGCACTGGGGGCGGCCAGCCCCAGCATTTT
d_gene: -; v_gene: TRBV28; j_gene: TRBJ1-2; abundance: -; CDR3aa: CASSWRGRDGYTF; CDR3nt: TGTGCCAGCAGCTGGAGGGGGAGGGATGGCTACACCTTC
d_gene: -; v_gene: TRBV30; j_gene: TRBJ2-6; abundance: -; CDR3aa: CAWSVDSALSGANVLTF; CDR3nt: TGTGCCTGGAGTGTAGACTCGGCGCTCTCTGGGGCCAACGTCCTGACTTTC
d_gene: TRBD2; v_gene: TRBV7-9; j_gene: TRBJ2-3; abundance: -; CDR3aa: CASSLGRGSTDTQYF; CDR3nt: TGTGCCAGCAGCTTAGGGCGGGGGAGCACAGATACGCAGTATTTT
d_gene: -; v_gene: TRBV5-5; j_gene: TRBJ2-7; abundance: -; CDR3aa: CASSHDRISYEQYF; CDR3nt: TGTGCCAGCAGCCACGACAGAATCTCCTACGAGCAGTACTTC
d_gene: -; v_gene: TRBV6-4; j_gene: TRBJ2-3; abundance: -; CDR3aa: CASSDSGGRQSDTQYF; CDR3nt: TGTGCCAGCAGTGACTCGGGGGGGCGGCAATCAGATACGCAGTATTTT
d_gene: -; v_gene: TRBV7-8; j_gene: TRBJ2-5; abundance: -; CDR3aa: CASSRRFRTATETQYF; CDR3nt: TGTGCCAGCAGTCGTCGTTTCAGGACAGCCACAGAGACCCAGTACTTC
d_gene: -; v_gene: TRBV18; j_gene: TRBJ1-2; abundance: -; CDR3aa: CASSPGTPVYGYTF; CDR3nt: TGTGCCAGCTCACCCGGGACACCGGTCTATGGCTACACCTTC
d_gene: TRBD2; v_gene: TRBV11-2; j_gene: TRBJ2-7; abundance: -; CDR3aa: CASRTPLTTSGEQYF; CDR3nt: TGTGCCAGCAGGACACCCCTGACGACTAGCGGCGAGCAGTACTTC
d_gene: -; v_gene: TRBV9; j_gene: TRBJ1-2; abundance: -; CDR3aa: CASSPRGGVDYGYTF; CDR3nt: TGTGCCAGCAGCCCAAGGGGCGGGGTTGACTATGGCTACACCTTC
d_gene: -; v_gene: TRBV19; j_gene: TRBJ1-3; abundance: -; CDR3aa: CASSFSSSGNTIYF; CDR3nt: TGTGCCAGTAGTTTCTCTTCGTCCGGAAACACCATATATTTT